A selection of T cell receptor beta chains follows, all from one sample in a study of breast tumors, draining lymph nodes, adjacent tissues. TCRdb recomputed calls from the multiplex PCR reads with MiXCR, one row per CDR3 protein. The table includes more than 10,000 distinct CDR3 sequences, under 80% detected once. Specimen: tumor-adjacent breast tissue. The receptors stem from a female donor with breast cancer. Some clones in this sample may be carry-over from other donors' samples. CDR3s leave out the opening cysteine and the closing phenylalanine or tryptophan. Expanded clones get a size class; other rows say once, few or many, or leave the size out.

V,size,J,CDR3
TRBV5-1,-,TRBJ2-7,ASTLPTRDRVYYEQY
TRBV24-1,-,TRBJ2-1,ATSDPTSGDSYNEQF
TRBV20-1,once,TRBJ2-1,SARDRLREGRGNEQF
TRBV7-9,-,TRBJ2-7,ASTPAGASYEQY
TRBV6-5,-,TRBJ2-1,ASSYRQGGEQF
TRBV6-1,once,TRBJ2-3,ASSLGRGPITDTQY
TRBV7-9,-,TRBJ2-2,ASSLGTSHTGELF
TRBV10-2,-,TRBJ1-2,ASGSIESYGYT
TRBV11-2,-,TRBJ2-7,ASSLAGFGGYEQY
TRBV6-5,many,TRBJ2-3,ASSTGTAEDTQY
TRBV28,-,TRBJ2-1,ASIRTSGYNEQF
TRBV11-3,many,TRBJ2-1,ASSPRTSGSSSYNEQF
TRBV20-1,-,TRBJ1-3,SASDSHSGNTIY
TRBV7-6,-,TRBJ2-3,ASSTGGDTQY
TRBV4-1,medium-sized,TRBJ2-7,ASSQPGDSYEQY
TRBV24-1,-,TRBJ2-3,ATSDFGRGAASTDTQY
TRBV7-2,-,TRBJ2-7,ASSLEGGSGRPYEQY
TRBV20-1,many,TRBJ2-3,SARESSTDTQY
TRBV27,-,TRBJ1-6,ASSLLPSSYNSPLH
TRBV12-3/TRBV12-4,-,TRBJ2-1,ASIGGTSGRSEQF
TRBV24-1,-,TRBJ2-1,ATSDGASGRVVYNEQF
TRBV20-1,-,TRBJ2-1,SAPLRPFGGNEQF
TRBV6-6,-,TRBJ2-3,ASSYSGSLTDTQY
TRBV6-1,-,TRBJ2-2,ASRRGWDTGELF
TRBV6-1,many,TRBJ2-3,ASNIGGGYTDTQY
TRBV20-1,medium-sized,TRBJ2-3,SASGPTWDTQY
TRBV10-3,once,TRBJ2-6,AISQSGGGGANVLT
TRBV7-3,-,TRBJ2-1,ASSPKRGGYNEQF
TRBV20-1,medium-sized,TRBJ2-3,SALKALAGEGRTDTQY
TRBV5-1,-,TRBJ1-6,ASSLSQGSVNSPLH
TRBV20-1,-,TRBJ2-7,SARLAVYEQY
TRBV9,-,TRBJ1-2,ASSVASLPKTGGDGYT
TRBV20-1,-,TRBJ2-3,SARLPSTDTQY
TRBV5-5,-,TRBJ1-5,ASSVAFPRLTGASNQPQH
TRBV6-1,few,TRBJ2-2,ASSEWVYPNTGELF
TRBV19,-,TRBJ1-6,ASSMVTDSPLH
TRBV12-3/TRBV12-4,-,TRBJ1-4,ASSRQPVGEKLF
TRBV5-1,medium-sized,TRBJ2-1,ASSGNTGFSRDEQF
TRBV27,once,TRBJ1-5,AGRTPLPLQGCQPQH
TRBV3-1,many,TRBJ1-6,ASSPGSHSSYNSPLH
TRBV20-1,-,TRBJ2-2,SARDPANTGELF
TRBV5-1,-,TRBJ2-5,ASSLGQGGRETQY
TRBV30,many,TRBJ2-1,AWGLAGVGYNEQF
TRBV28,many,TRBJ2-7,ASSGPGTGYEQY
TRBV6-1,-,TRBJ2-3,ASSAERGTQY
TRBV2,medium-sized,TRBJ2-5,ASSRQAQETQY
TRBV20-1,medium-sized,TRBJ1-2,SAAKRDTSNYGYT
TRBV6-1,-,TRBJ2-1,ASRSGTGPYNEQF
TRBV24-1,-,TRBJ2-5,ATSEVMGQQETQY
TRBV12-5,many,TRBJ1-4,ASGFGSNTEKLF
TRBV2,once,TRBJ1-5,ASKMAGGRKGNQPQH
TRBV10-2,-,TRBJ2-3,ASKGQKRGTDTQY